One and the same sample provided the 20 T cell receptor beta chains below, sequenced in a study of shared clonotypes between healthy human individuals. Naive-designated CD8 cells lacked CD45RO, were positively enriched for CCR7, and omitted terminally differentiated effector memory CD45RA+ cells. Data came from immunoSEQ multiplex PCR; TCRdb stores just in-frame clones and leaves some out. The sample has around 2,000,000 clones; 90% to 95% are singletons. Sample: naive CD8+ T cells from PBMCs. These receptors all come from a man aged 18 to 29 in good health. Some clones in this sample may be carry-over from other donors' samples.

Points on this clone: Other DNA sequences of this sample code for an identical CDR3. The J gene is TRBJ1-1, the V gene TRBV19, with D possibly TRBD1 on 5 matching bases. CDR1 is LNHDA and CDR2 is SQIVND in the germline V gene (reference sequence). Between the trimmed V and J ends, which lost 3 bases and 1 base, there was a span of 9 bases. The CDR3 extends over 14 amino acids. The chain's CDR3 is CASSIIGGNTEAFF. Here the CDR3 DNA reads TGTGCCAGTAGTATCATCGGGGGGAACACTGAAGCTTTCTTT.

In its sample, this clone was seen once. The rearrangement links TRBV29-1 to TRBJ2-1, with TRBD2 matching 7 bases. The germline CDR1 and CDR2 sequences are SQVTM and ANQGSEA. J was trimmed by 5 bases and V by 1 base; bases with no gene match: 11. The CDR3 covers 16 residues. The CDR3 region has the DNA TGCAGCGTTGAAGGTCTACTAGCGAGGCACAACAATGAGCAGTTCTTC. Amino acids: CSVEGLLARHNNEQFF.

The CDR3: CASLSRQETQYF. CDR3 sequence (DNA): TGTGCCAGCCTATCACGACAGGAGACCCAGTACTTC. The rearrangement uses TRBV27 and TRBJ2-5, with D possibly matching TRBD1 (5 bases). V was trimmed by 8 bases and J by 5 bases, leaving 12 bases between them. Per the germline V gene, CDR1 is MNHEY and CDR2 is SMNVEV (reference sequence). The CDR3 length is 12 residues.

The CDR3 loop is CASSPRGHLYSNQPQHF. The CDR3 DNA sequence: TGTGCCAGCAGCCCAAGAGGGCACCTCTATAGCAATCAGCCCCAGCATTTT. V is TRBV5-6 and J is TRBJ1-5, with D unresolved. The CDR3 sequence is 17 residues long. The germline CDR1 and CDR2 sequences are SGHDT and YYEEEE. V shed 4 bases and J shed 0 bases, with 17 bases lying between them.

The chain couples TRBV9 to TRBJ2-3; 14 bases are a match to TRBD2. V lost 3 bases and J lost 1; bases outside the gene matches: 4. Germline CDR1 reads SGDLS; CDR2 reads YYNGEE. The CDR3 runs 17 residues. In nucleotides, the CDR3 is TGTGCCAGCAGCGCCTGGGGACTAGCGGGAGGCACAGATACGCAGTATTTT. It yields the protein CASSAWGLAGGTDTQYF.

The chain joins TRBV9 to TRBJ2-7; unclear D gene. V shed 1 base and J shed 0 bases, with 11 bases lying between them. CDR1 is SGDLS, CDR2 YYNGEE, per germline. The CDR3 consists of 15 residues. This chain's CDR3 is CASSVSADTSYEQYF. CDR3 nucleotide sequence: TGTGCCAGCAGCGTAAGTGCAGACACCTCCTACGAGCAGTACTTC.

The chain uses TRBV7-9 and TRBJ2-3, with 13 bases matching TRBD2. The CDR3 contains 17 residues. Germline V gives CDR1 SEHNR, CDR2 FQNEAQ (reference sequence). J lost 4 bases, V lost 4 bases, and 8 bases had no gene match. In DNA form, the CDR3 reads TGTGCCAGCAGCTCAGGACTAGCGGGAGAGGGTTCAGATACGCAGTATTTT. Translation: CASSSGLAGEGSDTQYF.

This sequence joins TRBV23-1 and TRBJ2-3; TRBD2 matches at 8 bases. TRBV23-1 belongs to the ORF category, with a function that is uncertain. V was pared by 0 bases and J by 2 bases, with 7 bases of the junction left unmatched. CDR3 length: 17 amino acids. CDR3 DNA: TGCGCCAGCAGTCAATCAGAGCGGGAGAGCTCCACAGATACGCAGTATTTT. Protein sequence: CASSQSERESSTDTQYF.

The V and J genes are TRBV27 and TRBJ2-2, with D tentatively TRBD2 (5 bases). This CDR3 comprises 15 residues. CDR1 and CDR2 from the germline V gene are MNHEY and SMNVEV (reference sequence). V was cut by 6 bases and J by 0 bases, with 11 bases left in between. CDR3 amino acids: CASSASIANTGELFF. In DNA form, the CDR3 reads TGTGCCAGCAGCGCTAGCATTGCGAACACCGGGGAGCTGTTTTTT.

This sequence joins TRBV9 and TRBJ2-1, with TRBD2 matching 8 bases. Germline assignment: CDR1 SGDLS and CDR2 YYNGEE. With 0 bases clipped from V and 7 bases from J, the junction kept 9 bases outside the gene matches. The CDR3 sequence is 16 residues long. The CDR3 DNA reads TGTGCCAGCAGCGTAGGCGGGACTAGTGCTAGTAATGAGCAGTTCTTC. Protein sequence: CASSVGGTSASNEQFF.

The table lists this clone with a few counts. The chain joins TRBV28 to TRBJ1-2; D may be TRBD1 (6 bases). V gave up 9 bases and J gave up 1 base, with 12 bases separating them. Germline V gene lookup returns CDR1 MDHEN and CDR2 SYDVKM. The CDR3 has 13 amino acids. This chain's CDR3 is CASGQGLNYGYTF. CDR3 DNA: TGTGCCAGTGGGCAGGGGCTTAACTATGGCTACACCTTC.

J is TRBJ2-4 and V is TRBV21-1; TRBD2 reflects the table's D call only, with no check against the DNA. TRBV21-1 is a recognized pseudogene. The CDR3 is made up of 15 amino acids. The CDR3 region is CASSKGGLAKNIQYF. Here the CDR3 DNA reads TGTGCCAGCAGCAAAGGAGGGCTAGCCAAAAACATTCAGTACTTC.

This clone was found a few times. This chain joins TRBV18 and TRBJ1-5; the D is unclear. V lost 2 bases to trimming and J lost 0 bases, with 11 bases between them. The germline gives CDR1 KGHSH, CDR2 LQKENI. This CDR3 comprises 16 residues. The CDR3 DNA is TGTGCCAGCTCACCAAACCGACGGAGTAGCAATCAGCCCCAGCATTTT. Its translation: CASSPNRRSSNQPQHF.

Concerning this clone: The sample has other DNA sequences that encode this CDR3 too. J is TRBJ2-1 and V is TRBV29-1, with D perhaps TRBD1 or TRBD2 (6 bases each). With 3 bases removed from V and 10 bases from J, the gap between germline ends came to 7 bases. The V gene's germline CDR1 is SQVTM and CDR2 ANQGSEA. The CDR3 extends over 10 amino acids. The chain's CDR3 is CSVEGGEQFF. The CDR3 DNA follows: TGCAGCGTTGAGGGGGGCGAGCAGTTCTTC.

This clone was counted a single time. This sequence joins TRBV27 and TRBJ2-7; D call uncertain. Between the trimmed V and J ends, which lost 2 bases and 3 bases, there was a span of 11 bases. The CDR3 extends over 14 amino acids. CDR1 is MNHEY and CDR2 is SMNVEV in the germline V gene (reference sequence). In DNA form, the CDR3 reads TGTGCCAGCAGTTTAACTGCTTCCATCTACGAGCAGTACTTC. Its protein is CASSLTASIYEQYF.

This chain joins TRBV7-6 and TRBJ2-1; TRBD2 matches 7 bases. V lost 5 bases and J lost 1; bases outside the gene matches: 8. CDR3 length: 16 residues. Germline V CDR1 and CDR2: SGHVS, FNYEAQ. The CDR3 nucleotides are TGTGCCAGCAGCCCCGAGCGGGGCAATTCCTACAATGAGCAGTTCTTC. This codes for CASSPERGNSYNEQFF.

The chain links TRBV7-2 to TRBJ2-3; 12 nucleotides align to TRBD2. Germline values: CDR1 SGHTA, CDR2 FQGNSA. This CDR3 has 15 residues. V was clipped by 10 bases and J by 4 bases; unmatched bases: 9. This CDR3 is CAIQRRLAGADTQYF. CDR3 nucleotide sequence: TGTGCCATCCAACGTAGACTAGCGGGAGCAGATACGCAGTATTTT.

The V and J genes are TRBV9 and TRBJ2-1, with TRBD1 matching 8 bases. Trimming cost V 2 bases and J 1 base; bases outside gene matches: 5. Germline values: CDR1 SGDLS, CDR2 YYNGEE. The CDR3 is made up of 16 amino acids. The chain's CDR3 is CASSVPGGESYNEQFF. The CDR3 DNA reads as TGTGCCAGCAGCGTCCCAGGGGGCGAATCCTACAATGAGCAGTTCTTC.

The CDR3 DNA sequence: TGTGCCAGCAGCGTAGTGGACAGAAACGAAATGAACACTGAAGCTTTCTTT. It codes for CASSVVDRNEMNTEAFF. The chain links TRBV9 to TRBJ1-1; D possibly corresponds to TRBD1 (6 bases). The CDR3 has 17 residues. Germline V gives CDR1 SGDLS, CDR2 YYNGEE. The V gene lost 0 bases and the J gene lost 0 bases, with 15 bases spanning the gap.

The J gene is TRBJ1-3, the V gene TRBV9, with D maybe TRBD1 (6 bases). The germline V and J ends were trimmed by 4 bases and 0 bases, with 17 bases remaining between them. The CDR3 covers 17 residues. Germline CDR1 and CDR2: SGDLS and YYNGEE. The CDR3 coding sequence is TGTGCCAGCAGCCCGAGCAGGGGCGCAAGCTCTGGAAACACCATATATTTT. It is translated as CASSPSRGASSGNTIYF.